This TCR beta chain was retrieved from a study of blood T cell repertoires in COVID-19 (dated by TCRdb to about 2020). Background on the whole study: Samples covering the acute and convalescent phases of COVID-19 were provided by collaborators in the United States, Italy and Spain. The material from the prospective study consisted of cDNA or gDNA derived from T cells, B-cell-depleted T cells, or PBMCs. Subjects who had been exposed to COVID-19, were actively infected with it, or had recovered from it provided the deeply sampled blood TCRbeta repertoires that made up the dataset. The repertoires were made available in a free public database intended to serve as a resource for research on the immune response to SARS-CoV-2. The samples were drawn from two sources: the first 160 participants of the ongoing ImmuneRACE study, and 950 to 1,500 subjects contributed by 6 global collaborators. Nearly every sample came with metadata listing a de-identified subject ID, COVID-19 status, age in years and sex. Where available, HLA class I and class II types were taken from metadata supplied by the sample provider and were not determined by assay-based typing. What the study reported, not specific to this receptor: The amount of clinical and demographic metadata varied by source and participant and was provided uncurated.

CDR3 length: 18 amino acids, cysteine to phenylalanine. CDR3 DNA only is kept here, 54 bases in frame from base 1. As encoded in the germline V gene, CDR1 is SGHAT while CDR2 is FQNNGV. Unmatched junction bases come to 14, with V trimmed by 5 bases and J by 6 bases. On this clone itself: It lacks a known antigen. No clone much larger than this one lies a single base away; base qualities are absent.

TCRbeta CDR3 regions were amplified from genomic DNA using the immunoSEQ Assay, a bias-controlled multiplex PCR. On the authors' methods: Within the assay, amplification of reference gene primers was used to estimate how many nucleated cells each sample contained. Sequence reads were collapsed and filtered to measure the absolute abundance of every unique TCRbeta CDR3 rearrangement. Productive Simpson clonality was computed per sample as the square root of Simpson's diversity index over productive rearrangements. TCRdb took this table from immuneACCESS and kept in-frame rearrangements with V and J called. Such tables lack part of the clones; where checked against another copy, unresolved V genes explain under half of the gap, and the rest is unexplained. V, J and clone size reflect that table, while D and trimming were determined from the DNA. The sample table lists fewer than 110,000 clones, 85% to 95% of them with a count of one. The ten largest clones capture approximately 5.4% of the sample.

Collaborating institutions collected whole blood in K2EDTA tubes following their own protocols. For TCRbeta analysis, collaborator samples were shipped as frozen whole blood, as isolated PBMCs, or as DNA extracted from either sample type. The sequencing input was peripheral blood. This sequence uses TRBV11-2 and TRBJ2-2, with 11 bases matching TRBD2. The clonotype originates from a man aged 45-65 years with active COVID-19. The CDR3 loop reads CASSPTPRLAGFSGELFF. Here is the DNA: TGTGCCAGCAGCCCAACCCCTAGACTAGCGGGATTTTCCGGGGAGCTGTTTTTT.